This T cell receptor beta chain originates from a study of T cell responses to AZD1222 COVID-19 vaccine. Notes on the study in general: Dominant CD4 TCR responses targeted spike regions 160-218 and 743-854. Seropositive at baseline were only a handful of AZD1222 recipients.

The V gene's germline CDR1 is SEHNR and CDR2 FQNEAQ (reference sequence). Germline trimming cut 7 bases from V and 3 bases from J; bases unmatched to any gene: 9. This CDR3 is built from 16 residues. Comments on this clone: Its antigen is undetermined.

TCRdb keeps only in-frame clones here, not all; method: immunoSEQ multiplex PCR. The table lists 150,000 or so clones, 88% of them singletons, with more than 5% in the top ten. This TCR was sampled from an adult in good health. This chain joins TRBV7-9 and TRBJ1-1, with TRBD1 matching 12 bases. Specimen: peripheral blood, collected on day 0 of AZD1222 vaccination. The CDR3 region is CASTIGTGGLDTEAFF. For the CDR3, the DNA is TGTGCCAGCACCATCGGGACAGGGGGCTTGGACACTGAAGCTTTCTTT.